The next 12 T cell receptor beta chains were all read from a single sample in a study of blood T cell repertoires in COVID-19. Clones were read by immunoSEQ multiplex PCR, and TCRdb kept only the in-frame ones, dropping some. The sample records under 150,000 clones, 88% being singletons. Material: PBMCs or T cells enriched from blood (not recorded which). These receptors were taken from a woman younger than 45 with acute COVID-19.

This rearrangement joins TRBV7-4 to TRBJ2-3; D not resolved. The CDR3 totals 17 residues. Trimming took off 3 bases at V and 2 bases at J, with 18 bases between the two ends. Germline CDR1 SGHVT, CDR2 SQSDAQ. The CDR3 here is CASSFRRSAIYTDTQYF. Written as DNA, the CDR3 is TGTGCCAGCAGCTTTCGTCGCAGTGCCATTTACACAGATACGCAGTATTTT.

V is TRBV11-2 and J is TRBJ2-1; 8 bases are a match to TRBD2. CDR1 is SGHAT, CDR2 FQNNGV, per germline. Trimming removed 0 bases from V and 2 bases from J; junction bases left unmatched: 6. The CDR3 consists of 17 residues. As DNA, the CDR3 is TGTGCCAGCAGCTTAGATAAACGGGAGGGACCCTACAATGAGCAGTTCTTC. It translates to CASSLDKREGPYNEQFF. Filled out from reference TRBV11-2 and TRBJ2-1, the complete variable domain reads EAGVAQSPRYKIIEKRQSVAFWCNPISGHATLYWYQQILGQGPKLLIQFQNNGVVDDSQLPKDRFSAERLKGVDSTLKIQPAKLEDSAVYLCASSLDKREGPYNEQFFGPGTRLTVL.

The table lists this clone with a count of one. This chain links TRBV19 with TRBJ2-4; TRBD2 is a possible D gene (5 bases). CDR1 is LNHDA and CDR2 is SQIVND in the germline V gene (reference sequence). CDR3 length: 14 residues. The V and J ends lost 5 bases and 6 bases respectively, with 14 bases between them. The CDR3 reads CASSLLGDLNIQYF. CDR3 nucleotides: TGTGCCAGTAGTCTACTGGGAGACTTAAACATTCAGTACTTC.

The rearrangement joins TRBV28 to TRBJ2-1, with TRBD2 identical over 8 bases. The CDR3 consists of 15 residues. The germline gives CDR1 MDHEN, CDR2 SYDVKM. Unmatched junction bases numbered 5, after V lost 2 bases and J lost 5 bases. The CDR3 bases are TGTGCCAGCAGTTTACCCGGGACTAGAAACAATGAGCAGTTCTTC. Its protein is CASSLPGTRNNEQFF.

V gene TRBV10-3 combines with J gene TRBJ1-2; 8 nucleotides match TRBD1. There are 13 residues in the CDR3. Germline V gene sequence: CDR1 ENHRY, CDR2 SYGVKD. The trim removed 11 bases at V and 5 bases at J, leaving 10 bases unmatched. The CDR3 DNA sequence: TGTGCCGCCCGACAGGGGTACTCTTATGGCTACACCTTC. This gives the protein CAARQGYSYGYTF.

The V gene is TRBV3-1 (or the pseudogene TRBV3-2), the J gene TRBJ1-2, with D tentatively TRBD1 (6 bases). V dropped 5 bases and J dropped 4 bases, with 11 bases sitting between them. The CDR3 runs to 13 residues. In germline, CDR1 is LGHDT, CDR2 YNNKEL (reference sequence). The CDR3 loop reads CASSDPGVYGYTF. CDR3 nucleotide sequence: TGTGCCAGCAGCGACCCAGGGGTCTATGGCTACACCTTC.

The CDR3 here is CASSPWTGGDDGYTF. CDR3 bases: TGTGCCAGCAGCCCGTGGACAGGGGGCGACGATGGCTACACCTTC. The rearrangement links TRBV7-8 to TRBJ1-2, with 11 nucleotides matching TRBD1. V gave up 5 bases and J gave up 6 bases; unmatched junction bases: 8. There are 15 residues in the CDR3. Germline V gene sequence: CDR1 SGHVS, CDR2 FQNEAQ.

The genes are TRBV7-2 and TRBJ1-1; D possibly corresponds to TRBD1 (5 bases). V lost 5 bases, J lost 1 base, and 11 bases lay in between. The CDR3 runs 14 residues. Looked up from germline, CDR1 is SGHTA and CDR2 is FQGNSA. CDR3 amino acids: CASSRLGGNTEAFF. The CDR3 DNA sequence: TGTGCCAGCAGCCGGTTGGGGGGGAACACTGAAGCTTTCTTT.

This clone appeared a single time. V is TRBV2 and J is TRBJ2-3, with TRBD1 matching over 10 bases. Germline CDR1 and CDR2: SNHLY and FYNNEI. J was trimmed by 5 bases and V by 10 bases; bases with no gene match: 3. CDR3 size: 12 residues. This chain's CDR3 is CAIGQGGDTQYF. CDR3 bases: TGTGCCATAGGACAGGGGGGAGATACGCAGTATTTT. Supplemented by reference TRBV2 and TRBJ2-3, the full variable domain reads EPEVTQTPSHQVTQMGQEVILRCVPISNHLYFYWYRQILGQKVEFLVSFYNNEISEKSEIFDDQFSVERPDGSNFTLKIRSTKLEDSAMYFCAIGQGGDTQYFGPGTRLTVL.

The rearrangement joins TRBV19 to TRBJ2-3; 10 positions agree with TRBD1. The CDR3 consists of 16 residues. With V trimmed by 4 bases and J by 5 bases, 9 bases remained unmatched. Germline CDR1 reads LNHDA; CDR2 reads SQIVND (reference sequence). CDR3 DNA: TGTGCCAGTAGTAAAATTCTGGGACAGGGGAAAGATACGCAGTATTTT. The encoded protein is CASSKILGQGKDTQYF.

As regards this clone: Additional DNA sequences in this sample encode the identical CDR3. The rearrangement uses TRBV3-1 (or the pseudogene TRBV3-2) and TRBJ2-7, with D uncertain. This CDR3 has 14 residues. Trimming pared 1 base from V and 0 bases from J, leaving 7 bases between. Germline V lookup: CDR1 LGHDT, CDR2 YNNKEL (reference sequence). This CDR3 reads CASSQGQASYEQYF. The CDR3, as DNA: TGTGCCAGCAGCCAAGGTCAGGCCTCCTACGAGCAGTACTTC.

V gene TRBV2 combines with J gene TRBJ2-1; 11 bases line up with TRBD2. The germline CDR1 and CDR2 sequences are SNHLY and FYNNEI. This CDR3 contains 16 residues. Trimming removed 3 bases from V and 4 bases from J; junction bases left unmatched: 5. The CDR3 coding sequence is TGTGCCAGCAGTGAGGTAGCGGGAGGGGGTTACAATGAGCAGTTCTTC. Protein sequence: CASSEVAGGGYNEQFF.